The TCR beta chain described here comes from a study of blood T cell repertoires in COVID-19. Study as a whole: T cells, B-cell-depleted T cells, or PBMCs provided the cDNA or gDNA that served as material.

Data came from immunoSEQ multiplex PCR; TCRdb stores just in-frame clones and leaves some out. The table lists around 200,000 clones, more than 75% of them singletons. The clonotype comes from a woman aged 40 to 55 with COVID-19, enrolled during active disease. Input material: peripheral blood.

The CDR3, as DNA: TGTGCCAGCAGTTTTTCCCCCCCGGAGACCCAGTACTTC. It is translated as CASSFSPPETQYF. V is TRBV12-3 or TRBV12-4 and J is TRBJ2-5; no clear D gene. The ends were cut back, 3 bases at V and 5 bases at J, with 10 bases in the middle. This CDR3 is 13 amino acids long.